Listed below are T cell receptor beta chains from one sample, sequenced in a study of blood T cell repertoires in COVID-19. The table came from immunoSEQ multiplex PCR; TCRdb's copy has only in-frame clones and leaves some out. The sample has some 120,000 clones, around 83% seen once. What was sequenced was peripheral blood. These receptors were taken from a human donor in a cohort sampled during active COVID-19. The CDR3 runs from the conserved cysteine through the conserved F or W. Each record gives: CDR3 protein, CDR3 DNA, J gene, D gene, V gene, clone size. D genes are given only for firm matches. The size entry is marked missing in some rows and otherwise reads once, few, many or a size class.

CDR3 protein: CATSPGQGAETQYF; CDR3 DNA: TGTGCCACTAGTCCGGGACAGGGGGCAGAGACCCAGTACTTC; J gene: TRBJ2-5; D gene: TRBD1; V gene: TRBV15; clone size: -
CDR3 protein: CASSLRQGGENEQFF; CDR3 DNA: TGTGCCAGCAGCTTAAGACAGGGGGGAGAAAATGAGCAGTTCTTC; J gene: TRBJ2-1; D gene: TRBD1; V gene: TRBV13; clone size: -
CDR3 protein: CASSITRAGRYGYTF; CDR3 DNA: TGTGCCAGTAGTATCACCAGGGCTGGGAGGTATGGCTACACCTTC; J gene: TRBJ1-2; D gene: -; V gene: TRBV19; clone size: -
CDR3 protein: CASSNSLFYTF; CDR3 DNA: TGTGCCAGCAGCAACAGCTTATTCTACACCTTC; J gene: TRBJ1-2; D gene: -; V gene: TRBV5-5; clone size: -
CDR3 protein: CASSSYQGAHTDTQYF; CDR3 DNA: TGTGCCAGCAGCTCGTACCAGGGGGCCCACACGGATACGCAGTATTTT; J gene: TRBJ2-3; D gene: TRBD1; V gene: TRBV11-3; clone size: -
CDR3 protein: CSVEGLAGVGAARTQYF; CDR3 DNA: TGCAGCGTTGAAGGCCTAGCGGGAGTAGGGGCAGCGCGGACCCAGTACTTC; J gene: TRBJ2-5; D gene: TRBD2; V gene: TRBV29-1; clone size: -
CDR3 protein: CASSFRPDTNYGYTF; CDR3 DNA: TGTGCCAGCAGCTTTAGGCCCGACACTAACTATGGCTACACCTTC; J gene: TRBJ1-2; D gene: -; V gene: TRBV5-5; clone size: -
CDR3 protein: CASSMGGTGFQETQYF; CDR3 DNA: TGTGCCAGTAGTATGGGCGGGACAGGGTTTCAAGAGACCCAGTACTTC; J gene: TRBJ2-5; D gene: TRBD1; V gene: TRBV19; clone size: -
CDR3 protein: CASSPTGSGYTF; CDR3 DNA: TGTGCCAGCAGTCCGACAGGGTCTGGCTACACCTTC; J gene: TRBJ1-2; D gene: TRBD1; V gene: TRBV6-5; clone size: -
CDR3 protein: CSAPGTGVMNTEAFF; CDR3 DNA: TGCAGCGCTCCCGGGACAGGGGTTATGAACACTGAAGCTTTCTTT; J gene: TRBJ1-1; D gene: TRBD1; V gene: TRBV29-1; clone size: -
CDR3 protein: CASSQGGGTDTQYF; CDR3 DNA: TGTGCCAGCAGCCAAGGGGGGGGCACAGATACGCAGTATTTT; J gene: TRBJ2-3; D gene: -; V gene: TRBV3-1/TRBV3-2; clone size: -
CDR3 protein: CASSQDRVNTEAFF; CDR3 DNA: TGTGCCAGCAGCCAAGATCGAGTGAACACTGAAGCTTTCTTT; J gene: TRBJ1-1; D gene: -; V gene: TRBV3-1/TRBV3-2; clone size: few
CDR3 protein: CASSPTGSYGYTF; CDR3 DNA: TGTGCCAGCTCACCGACAGGGAGCTATGGCTACACCTTC; J gene: TRBJ1-2; D gene: TRBD1; V gene: TRBV18; clone size: -
CDR3 protein: CASSLGGLAGYNEQFF; CDR3 DNA: TGTGCCAGCAGCTTGGGAGGGCTAGCGGGGTACAATGAGCAGTTCTTC; J gene: TRBJ2-1; D gene: TRBD2; V gene: TRBV5-4; clone size: few
CDR3 protein: CASSQDFRGSDTQYF; CDR3 DNA: TGTGCCAGCAGCCAAGATTTTCGGGGTTCAGATACGCAGTATTTT; J gene: TRBJ2-3; D gene: -; V gene: TRBV14; clone size: -